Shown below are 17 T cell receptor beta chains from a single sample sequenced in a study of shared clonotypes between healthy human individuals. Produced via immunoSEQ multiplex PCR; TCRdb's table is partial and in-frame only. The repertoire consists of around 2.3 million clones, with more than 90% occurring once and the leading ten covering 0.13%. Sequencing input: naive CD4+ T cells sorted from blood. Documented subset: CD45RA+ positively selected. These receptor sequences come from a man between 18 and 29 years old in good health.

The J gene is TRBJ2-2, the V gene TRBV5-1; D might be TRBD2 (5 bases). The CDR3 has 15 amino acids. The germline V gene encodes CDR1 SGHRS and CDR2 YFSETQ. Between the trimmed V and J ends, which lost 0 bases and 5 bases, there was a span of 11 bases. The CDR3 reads CASSLDNPGTGELFF. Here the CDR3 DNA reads TGCGCCAGCAGCTTGGACAACCCGGGGACCGGGGAGCTGTTTTTT. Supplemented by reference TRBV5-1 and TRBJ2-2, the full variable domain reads KAGVTQTPRYLIKTRGQQVTLSCSPISGHRSVSWYQQTPGQGLQFLFEYFSETQRNKGNFPGRFSGRQFSNSRSEMNVSTLELGDSALYLCASSLDNPGTGELFFGEGSRLTVL.

The CDR3 DNA reads TGTGCCAGCAGTTTGGGCCCGGACAGGCTCTACACCTTC. This encodes CASSLGPDRLYTF. The chain couples TRBV28 to TRBJ1-2, with 7 positions matching TRBD1. The J segment lost 10 bases and the V segment lost 3 bases, leaving 8 bases of the junction unmatched. From germline, CDR1 is MDHEN and CDR2 SYDVKM. This CDR3 has 13 residues.

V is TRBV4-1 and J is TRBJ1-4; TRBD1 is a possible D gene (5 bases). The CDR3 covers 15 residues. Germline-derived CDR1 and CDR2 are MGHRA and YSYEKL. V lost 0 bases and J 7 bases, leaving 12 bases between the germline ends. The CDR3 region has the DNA TGCGCCAGCAGCCAAGATTGGGGCATCGGTGAAAAACTGTTTTTT. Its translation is CASSQDWGIGEKLFF.

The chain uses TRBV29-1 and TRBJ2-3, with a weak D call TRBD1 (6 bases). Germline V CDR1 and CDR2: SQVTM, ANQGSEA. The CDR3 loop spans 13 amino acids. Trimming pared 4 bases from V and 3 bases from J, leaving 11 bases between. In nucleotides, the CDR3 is TGCAGCGTTGTGCAGGGGACGACAGATACGCAGTATTTT. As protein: CSVVQGTTDTQYF.

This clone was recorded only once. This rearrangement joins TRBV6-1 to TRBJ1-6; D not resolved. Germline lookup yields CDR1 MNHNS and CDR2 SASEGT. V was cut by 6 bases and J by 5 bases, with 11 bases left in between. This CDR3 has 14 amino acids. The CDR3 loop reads CASRVGLDNSPLHF. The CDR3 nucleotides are TGTGCCAGCAGGGTAGGGCTGGATAATTCACCCCTCCACTTT.

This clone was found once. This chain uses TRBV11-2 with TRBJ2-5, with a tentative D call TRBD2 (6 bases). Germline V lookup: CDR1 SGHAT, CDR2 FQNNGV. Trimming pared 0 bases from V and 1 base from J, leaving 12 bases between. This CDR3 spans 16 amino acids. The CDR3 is CASSLDPRGTQETQYF. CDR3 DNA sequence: TGTGCCAGCAGCTTAGATCCCCGCGGGACCCAAGAGACCCAGTACTTC.

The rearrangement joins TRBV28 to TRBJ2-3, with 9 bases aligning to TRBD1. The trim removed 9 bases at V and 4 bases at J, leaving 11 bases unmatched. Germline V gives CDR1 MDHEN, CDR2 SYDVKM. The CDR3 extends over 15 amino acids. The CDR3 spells CASTGGTLGADTQYF. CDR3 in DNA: TGTGCCAGTACAGGGGGCACACTGGGGGCAGATACGCAGTATTTT.

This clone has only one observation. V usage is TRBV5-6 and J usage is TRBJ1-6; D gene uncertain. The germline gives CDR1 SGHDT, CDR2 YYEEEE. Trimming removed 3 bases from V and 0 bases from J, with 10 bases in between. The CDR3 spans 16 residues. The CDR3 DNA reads TGTGCCAGCAGCTCCTCTGGACGCTCCTATAATTCACCCCTCCACTTT. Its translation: CASSSSGRSYNSPLHF.

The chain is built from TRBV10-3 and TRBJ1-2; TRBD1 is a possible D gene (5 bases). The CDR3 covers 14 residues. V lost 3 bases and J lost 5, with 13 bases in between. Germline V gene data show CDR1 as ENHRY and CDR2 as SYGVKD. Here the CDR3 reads CAISDAGTYYGYTF. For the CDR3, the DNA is TGTGCCATCAGTGATGCCGGGACGTATTATGGCTACACCTTC.

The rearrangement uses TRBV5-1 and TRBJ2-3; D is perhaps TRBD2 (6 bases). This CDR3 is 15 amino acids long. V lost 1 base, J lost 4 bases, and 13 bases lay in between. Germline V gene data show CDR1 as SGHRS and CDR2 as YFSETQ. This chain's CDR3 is CASSLTASEADTQYF. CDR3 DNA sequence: TGCGCCAGCAGCTTGACGGCTAGCGAAGCAGATACGCAGTATTTT.

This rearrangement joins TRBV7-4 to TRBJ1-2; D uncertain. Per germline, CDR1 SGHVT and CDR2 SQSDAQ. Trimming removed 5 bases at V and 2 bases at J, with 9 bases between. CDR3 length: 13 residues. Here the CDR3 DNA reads TGTGCCAGCAGCCCCCACGGGAACTATGGCTACACCTTC. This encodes CASSPHGNYGYTF.

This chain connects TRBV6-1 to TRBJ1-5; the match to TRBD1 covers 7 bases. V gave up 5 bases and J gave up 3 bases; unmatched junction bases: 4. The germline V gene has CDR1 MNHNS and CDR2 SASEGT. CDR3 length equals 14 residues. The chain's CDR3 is CASSNGQANQPQHF. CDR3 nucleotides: TGTGCCAGCAGTAACGGACAGGCCAATCAGCCCCAGCATTTT.

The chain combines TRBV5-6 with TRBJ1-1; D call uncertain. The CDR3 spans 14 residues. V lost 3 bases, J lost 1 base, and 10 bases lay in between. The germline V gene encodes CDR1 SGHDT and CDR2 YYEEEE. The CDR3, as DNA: TGTGCCAGCAGCTCTGAGACTGAGAACACTGAAGCTTTCTTT. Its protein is CASSSETENTEAFF.

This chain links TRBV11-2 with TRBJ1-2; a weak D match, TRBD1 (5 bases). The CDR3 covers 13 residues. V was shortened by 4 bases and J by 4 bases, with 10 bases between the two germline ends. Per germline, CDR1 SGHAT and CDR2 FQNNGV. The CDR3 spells CASSSQVIYGYTF. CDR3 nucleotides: TGTGCCAGCAGCTCACAGGTTATCTATGGCTACACCTTC.

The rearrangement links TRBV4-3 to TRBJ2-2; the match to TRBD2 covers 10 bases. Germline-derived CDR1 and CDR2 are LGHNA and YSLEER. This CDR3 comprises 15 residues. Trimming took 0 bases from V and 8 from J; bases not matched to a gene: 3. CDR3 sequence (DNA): TGCGCCAGCAGCCAAGAACTAGCGGGACAGGGGGAGCTGTTTTTT. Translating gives CASSQELAGQGELFF.

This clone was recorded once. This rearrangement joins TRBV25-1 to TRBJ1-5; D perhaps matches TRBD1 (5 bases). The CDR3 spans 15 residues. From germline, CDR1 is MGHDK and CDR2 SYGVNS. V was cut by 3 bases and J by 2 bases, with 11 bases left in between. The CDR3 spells CASSEGTWGNQPQHF. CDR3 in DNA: TGTGCCAGCAGTGAGGGGACTTGGGGCAATCAGCCCCAGCATTTT.

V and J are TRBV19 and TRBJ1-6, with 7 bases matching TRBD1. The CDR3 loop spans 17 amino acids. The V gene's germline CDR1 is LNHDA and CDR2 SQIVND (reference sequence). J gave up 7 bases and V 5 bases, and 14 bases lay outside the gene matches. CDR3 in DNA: TGTGCCAGTAGTTCGCCCGACAGGGTTTGGACAAATTCACCCCTCCACTTT. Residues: CASSSPDRVWTNSPLHF.